This T cell receptor beta chain is drawn from a study of cytomegalovirus exposure and HLA in healthy donors. Study results and limitations: Most observed TCR sequences were rare, whereas some public TCRs were detected in many donors. Because they were indistinguishable, some V segments, including TRBV6-2 and TRBV6-3, were excluded.

Losses at the gene ends were 5 bases for V and 0 bases for J; bases not matched to a gene: 6. The CDR3 runs 16 residues. The germline CDR1 and CDR2 sequences are SEHNR and FQNEAQ (reference sequence). Details on this clone: The antigen remains unidentified.

PCR involved 60 Vbeta and 13 Jbeta primers. The assay was immunoSEQ multiplex PCR, and TCRdb's table has in-frame clones only and misses some. This sample yields more than 200,000 clones, of which around 80% are seen a single time; 0.2% to 0.25% belongs to the top ten. Sequencing was carried out using PBMCs. The TCR was taken from a girl aged 2 to 9 in good health and CMV-seronegative. The gene calls are TRBV7-9 and TRBJ2-1, with 8 bases fitting TRBD2. CDR3: CASSPRGGSSYNEQFF. The CDR3 coding sequence is TGTGCCAGCAGCCCGCGCGGGGGGAGCTCCTACAATGAGCAGTTCTTC.